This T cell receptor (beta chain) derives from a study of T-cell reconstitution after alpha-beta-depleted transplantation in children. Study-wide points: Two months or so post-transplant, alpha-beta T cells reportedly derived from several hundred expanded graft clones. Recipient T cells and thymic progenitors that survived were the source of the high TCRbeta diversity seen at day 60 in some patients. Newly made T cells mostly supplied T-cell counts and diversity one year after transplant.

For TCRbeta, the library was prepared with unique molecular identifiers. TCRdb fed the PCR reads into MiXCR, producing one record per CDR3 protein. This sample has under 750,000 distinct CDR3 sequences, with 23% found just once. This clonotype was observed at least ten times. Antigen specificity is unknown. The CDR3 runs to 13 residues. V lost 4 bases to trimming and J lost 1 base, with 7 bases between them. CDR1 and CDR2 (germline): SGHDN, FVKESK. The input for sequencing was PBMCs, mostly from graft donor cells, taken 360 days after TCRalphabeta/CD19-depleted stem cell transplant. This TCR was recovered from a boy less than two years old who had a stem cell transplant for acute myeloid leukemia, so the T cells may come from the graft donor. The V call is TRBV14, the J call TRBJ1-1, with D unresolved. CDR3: CASSRHANTEAFF. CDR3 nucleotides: TGTGCCAGCAGCCGACACGCGAACACTGAAGCTTTCTTT. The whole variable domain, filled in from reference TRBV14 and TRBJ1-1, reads EAGVTQFPSHSVIEKGQTVTLRCDPISGHDNLYWYRRVMGKEIKFLLHFVKESKQDESGMPNNRFLAERTGGTYSTLKVQPAELEDSGVYFCASSRHANTEAFFGQGTRLTVV.